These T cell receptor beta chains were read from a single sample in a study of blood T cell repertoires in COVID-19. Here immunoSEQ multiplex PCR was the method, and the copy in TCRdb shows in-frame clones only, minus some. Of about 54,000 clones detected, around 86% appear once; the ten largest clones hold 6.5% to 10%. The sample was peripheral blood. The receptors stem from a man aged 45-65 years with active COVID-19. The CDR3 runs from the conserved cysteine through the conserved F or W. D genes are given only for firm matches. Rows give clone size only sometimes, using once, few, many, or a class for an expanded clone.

CDR3nt: TGCGCCAGCAGCCAAGATCTTCGAGGTGTGGGACAGGGGGCGGGTGGCTACACCTTC
CDR3aa: CASSQDLRGVGQGAGGYTF
d_gene: TRBD1
j_gene: TRBJ1-2
v_gene: TRBV4-3
abundance: .

CDR3nt: TGTGCCAGCAGCTCTGGGACAGCGAGCTCCTACGAGCAGTACTTC
CDR3aa: CASSSGTASSYEQYF
d_gene: TRBD1
j_gene: TRBJ2-7
v_gene: TRBV7-8
abundance: .

CDR3nt: TGTGCCTGGAGATCACCCGGACAGCACTCTGGAAACACCATATATTTT
CDR3aa: CAWRSPGQHSGNTIYF
d_gene: .
j_gene: TRBJ1-3
v_gene: TRBV30
abundance: .

CDR3nt: TGTGCCAGCAGTGAAAGCGGGACAGGATATGAAAAACTGTTTTTT
CDR3aa: CASSESGTGYEKLFF
d_gene: TRBD1
j_gene: TRBJ1-4
v_gene: TRBV6-1
abundance: .

CDR3nt: TGTGCCAGCAGCCAAATCCCCGGGAACTACGAGCAGTACTTC
CDR3aa: CASSQIPGNYEQYF
d_gene: .
j_gene: TRBJ2-7
v_gene: TRBV7-2
abundance: .

CDR3nt: TGTGCCAGCAGCCCGGGACGGAGGGTGACCTACGAGCAGTACTTC
CDR3aa: CASSPGRRVTYEQYF
d_gene: .
j_gene: TRBJ2-7
v_gene: TRBV11-2
abundance: .

CDR3nt: TGTGCCAGCAGCCGACTAGTCCCCGGGGAGCTGTTTTTT
CDR3aa: CASSRLVPGELFF
d_gene: .
j_gene: TRBJ2-2
v_gene: TRBV13
abundance: .

CDR3nt: TGTGCCAGCAGGCGACAGGGGGTCAATCAGCCCCAGCATTTT
CDR3aa: CASRRQGVNQPQHF
d_gene: TRBD1
j_gene: TRBJ1-5
v_gene: TRBV2
abundance: once

CDR3nt: TGTGCCAGCAGTTACTCGAGGGAGACCCAGTACTTC
CDR3aa: CASSYSRETQYF
d_gene: .
j_gene: TRBJ2-5
v_gene: TRBV6-2/TRBV6-3
abundance: .

CDR3nt: TGTGCCTGGAGGGTCGTGGGGCCCAACTATGGCTACACCTTC
CDR3aa: CAWRVVGPNYGYTF
d_gene: .
j_gene: TRBJ1-2
v_gene: TRBV30
abundance: .

CDR3nt: TGTGCCAGCAGTACCGGGGGCGGGAGCTCCTACGAGCAGTACTTC
CDR3aa: CASSTGGGSSYEQYF
d_gene: .
j_gene: TRBJ2-7
v_gene: TRBV28
abundance: .

CDR3nt: TGTGCCAGCAGACAAAGAGGCCCCCCCACTGAAGCTTTCTTT
CDR3aa: CASRQRGPPTEAFF
d_gene: .
j_gene: TRBJ1-1
v_gene: TRBV6-5
abundance: .

CDR3nt: TGCGCCAGCAGCCGGCTAAGCGGGAGCACCTACAATGAGCAGTTCTTC
CDR3aa: CASSRLSGSTYNEQFF
d_gene: TRBD2
j_gene: TRBJ2-1
v_gene: TRBV4-3
abundance: .

CDR3nt: TGTGCCAGCAGCTTAGGGACTAGCGGGGGGGCCGATGAGCAGTTCTTC
CDR3aa: CASSLGTSGGADEQFF
d_gene: TRBD2
j_gene: TRBJ2-1
v_gene: TRBV7-9
abundance: few

CDR3nt: TGTGCCAGCAGTTCTGACAGCCAAGAGACCCAGTACTTC
CDR3aa: CASSSDSQETQYF
d_gene: .
j_gene: TRBJ2-5
v_gene: TRBV28
abundance: .

CDR3nt: TGTGCCAGCAGCTTAGGCACAGGGGTTAACCTAAATGAGCAGTTCTTC
CDR3aa: CASSLGTGVNLNEQFF
d_gene: TRBD1
j_gene: TRBJ2-1
v_gene: TRBV7-9
abundance: .

CDR3nt: TGTGCCAGCAGCCAAGATTTAGACAACTCCTACAATGAGCAGTTCTTC
CDR3aa: CASSQDLDNSYNEQFF
d_gene: .
j_gene: TRBJ2-1
v_gene: TRBV4-2
abundance: .

CDR3nt: TGTGCCAGCAGTTTGCCAATCGGGGGGGGGCGACCTACCAACTATGGCTACACCTTC
CDR3aa: CASSLPIGGGRPTNYGYTF
d_gene: .
j_gene: TRBJ1-2
v_gene: TRBV28
abundance: .

CDR3nt: TGCAGCGCCCGACAGGGGACGAGCCAGCCCCAGCATTTT
CDR3aa: CSARQGTSQPQHF
d_gene: TRBD1
j_gene: TRBJ1-5
v_gene: TRBV29-1
abundance: .

CDR3nt: TGTGCCAGCAGCGTAGTAGCGGCCCAAGAGACCCAGTACTTC
CDR3aa: CASSVVAAQETQYF
d_gene: .
j_gene: TRBJ2-5
v_gene: TRBV9
abundance: .

CDR3nt: TGTGCCAGCTCCTCCCTCGGCGGGGGGGGCACAGATACGCAGTATTTT
CDR3aa: CASSSLGGGGTDTQYF
d_gene: TRBD2
j_gene: TRBJ2-3
v_gene: TRBV18
abundance: .

CDR3nt: TGTGCCAGCAGCTTGAGAGGGGGCCTCTCCTACGAGCAGTACTTC
CDR3aa: CASSLRGGLSYEQYF
d_gene: TRBD1
j_gene: TRBJ2-7
v_gene: TRBV5-4
abundance: .

CDR3nt: TGTGCCACCAGTGATTCCGGGACAGTGTTGACGGAGCAGTACTTC
CDR3aa: CATSDSGTVLTEQYF
d_gene: TRBD1
j_gene: TRBJ2-7
v_gene: TRBV24-1
abundance: .